One T cell receptor beta chain is described in this entry. The junction departs from the called germline gene at one end, perhaps through a read error. TCR beta cDNA came from roughly 0.45 ug total RNA, primed with a constant-region primer. Libraries of TCR beta came from three nested multiplex PCR rounds with slightly modified ARM-PCR. Rounds one and two of PCR, each of around 9 cycles, were primed with TRBV1-TRBV30 forward primers and a C-beta reverse primer. One entry per CDR3 protein results from TCRdb running MiXCR on the multiplex PCR reads. Of over 25,000 distinct CDR3 sequences in the sample, approximately 78% are singletons; the top ten hold less than 55%. The entry originates in a study of tumor-infiltrating lymphocytes in primary liver carcinoma. The germline gives CDR1 MNHEY, CDR2 SVGAGI. There are 14 residues in the CDR3. Co-extraction yielded RNA and DNA from around 20-30 mg of unsorted bulk tissue. By surgical resection, the patients were treated for their primary liver carcinoma.

The chain joins TRBV6-5 to TRBJ2-7; possibly TRBD1 for D (6 bases). The sequenced material came from liver tumor tissue from sampling region 3. The subset denotes: tumor region T3, left-lateral pole. The clonotype comes from a man aged 35-49 years with primary liver carcinoma and hepatitis B virus infection. This CDR3 is CASNTRDKSYEQYF. In nucleotides, the CDR3 is TGTGCCAGCAATACCCGGGACAAGTCCTACGAGCAGTATTTC.